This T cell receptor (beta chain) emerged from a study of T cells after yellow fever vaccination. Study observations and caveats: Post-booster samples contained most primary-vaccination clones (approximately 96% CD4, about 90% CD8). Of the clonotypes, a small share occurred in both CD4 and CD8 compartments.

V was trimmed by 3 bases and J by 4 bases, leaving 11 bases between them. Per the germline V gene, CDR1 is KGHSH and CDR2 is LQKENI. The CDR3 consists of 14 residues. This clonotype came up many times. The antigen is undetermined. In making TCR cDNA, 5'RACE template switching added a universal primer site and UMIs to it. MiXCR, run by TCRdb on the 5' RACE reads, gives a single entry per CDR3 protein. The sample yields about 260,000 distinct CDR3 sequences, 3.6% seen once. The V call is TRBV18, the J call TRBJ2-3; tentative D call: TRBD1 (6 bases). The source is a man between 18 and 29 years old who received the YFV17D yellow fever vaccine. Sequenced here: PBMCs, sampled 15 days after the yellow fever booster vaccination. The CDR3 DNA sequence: TGTGCCAGCTCACCGAATGGGGGCGCAGATACGCAGTATTTT. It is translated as CASSPNGGADTQYF.